This TCR beta chain comes out of a study of blood T cell repertoires in COVID-19. The table came from immunoSEQ multiplex PCR; TCRdb's copy has only in-frame clones and leaves some out. This sample yields tens of thousands of clones, of which around 85% are seen a single time; around 12% belongs to the top ten. This CDR3 spans 20 amino acids. The TCR sequence derives from a human donor in a cohort sampled during active COVID-19. Sequencing was performed on peripheral blood. The rearrangement uses TRBV21-1 and TRBJ2-7; the D segment call TRBD1 is taken from the table without a DNA check. TRBV21-1 is an annotated pseudogene. The CDR3: CASSKLLRNPDIICSYEQYF. CDR3 nucleotides: TGTGCCAGCAGCAAGCTTCTACGGAACCCCGACATAATTTGCTCCTACGAGCAGTACTTC.